This is a list of T cell receptor beta chains from one sample in a study of Graves' ophthalmopathy and Graves' hyperthyroidism. TCRdb analysed the multiplex PCR reads with MiXCR anew, one entry per CDR3 protein. The sample has approximately 540,000 distinct CDR3 sequences; about two fifths are singletons. The sample taken for sequencing was peripheral blood or thyroid tissue (not recorded which). These receptors came from an adult man with Graves' hyperthyroidism. Both conserved end residues are part of each CDR3. Where a row states a size, it is once, few, many or the class of an expanded clone; other rows omit it.

clone_size j_call v_call cdr3_aa
many TRBJ2-7 TRBV7-9 CASSLGGTGDEQYF
once TRBJ1-4 TRBV7-9 CASSPGDRRYEKLFF
once TRBJ2-6 TRBV7-9 CASSSGTGWSGANVLTF
many TRBJ1-3 TRBV7-8 CASSPRRAGGNTIYF
. TRBJ1-4 TRBV28 CASRARGEKLFF
. TRBJ2-7 TRBV7-9 CASSPETVSYEQYF
few TRBJ2-7 TRBV7-9 CASSPTSGTGGLEQYF
many TRBJ2-7 TRBV2 CASSEEGQPVYEQYF
. TRBJ1-4 TRBV4-1 CASSQVQGNYEKLFF
many TRBJ2-5 TRBV5-1 CASSFAGDSQETQYF
. TRBJ1-4 TRBV10-3 CAISEGTVATNEKLFF
. TRBJ2-7 TRBV2 CASSPRPFGGTGVDEQYF
. TRBJ2-1 TRBV2 CASRDSNNEQFF
. TRBJ1-4 TRBV9 CASSGPHQGTNEKLFF
few TRBJ2-1 TRBV19 CASSHQYNEQFF
many TRBJ2-7 TRBV7-8 CASSLDPGYEQYF
many TRBJ2-7 TRBV7-6 CASSLVASGAEAYEQYF
many TRBJ2-7 TRBV27 CASSPGTDTYEQYF
. TRBJ1-4 TRBV2 CASSLKREKLFF
many TRBJ2-7 TRBV20-1 CSARDPASNTYEQYF
. TRBJ2-7 TRBV5-1 CASSLAGRPRVYEQYF
. TRBJ1-2 TRBV7-6 CASSLDRGPNYGYTF
many TRBJ1-1 TRBV5-6 CASSRFAGGNTEAFF
many TRBJ2-7 TRBV29-1 CSVEDGTGVAYEQYF
many TRBJ2-7 TRBV29-1 CSVEGGTVSYEQYF
. TRBJ2-5 TRBV20-1 CSARTGGGEETQYF
many TRBJ2-7 TRBV25-1 CASSEFPDRYEQYF
many TRBJ2-2 TRBV9 CASSVSPGELFF
. TRBJ2-5 TRBV29-1 CSSGTGREETQYF
many TRBJ1-2 TRBV12-3/TRBV12-4 CASSLERGFYGYTF
many TRBJ2-2 TRBV7-3 CASSFGGDTGELFF
many TRBJ2-7 TRBV24-1 CATSDFAPGPTYEQYF
. TRBJ1-4 TRBV24-1 CATSQYTDTLHHEKLFF
. TRBJ2-1 TRBV29-1 CSAPGGPHNEQFF
many TRBJ1-6 TRBV19 CASGPSYNSPLHF
many TRBJ2-6 TRBV7-9 CASSSPRRYRDRGGANVLTF
. TRBJ1-1 TRBV29-1 CSVGNVRNTEAFF
. TRBJ2-1 TRBV24-1 CATSDNLAGERGEQFF
. TRBJ2-5 TRBV20-1 CSTRQSQETQYF
. TRBJ2-5 TRBV11-2 CASSLTSAGGEETQYF
many TRBJ1-2 TRBV20-1 CSAADGTGDRVGYTF
once TRBJ1-2 TRBV24-1 CATSDRDRAYGYTF
many TRBJ2-5 TRBV20-1 CSASPRGFRETQYF
. TRBJ1-5 TRBV10-3 CAISDGGSPYNEPQHF
. TRBJ2-2 TRBV11-1 CASNIGSAGGYTGELFF
. TRBJ1-1 TRBV7-2 CAWSVLGQGHTEAFF
few TRBJ1-1 TRBV7-3 CASSLIPGGVAFF
few TRBJ2-7 TRBV4-1 CASSQGPTSGPYEQYF